The 16 T cell receptor beta chains reported below all come from one sample, sequenced in a study of radiotherapy plus CTLA-4 blockade in lung cancer (dated by TCRdb to between 2017 and 2018). Library method: the immunoSEQ multiplex PCR assay. What TCRdb holds here is the immuneACCESS table cut down to in-frame rearrangements. Part of the clones is not present; checked against another copy, under half of the missing clones reflect an unresolved V gene, and the others are unexplained. The sample records 70,000 to 90,000 clones, around nine tenths of which are singletons. The ten largest clones add up to 0.87% of the sample. The sequencing used peripheral blood, collected from a patient treated with radiotherapy plus ipilimumab. The origin of the receptors is a human donor with non-small cell lung cancer who had stable disease on radiotherapy plus ipilimumab.

The chain joins TRBV10-2 to TRBJ2-1; D is undetermined. The V end was cut by 2 bases, the J end by 8 bases, with 4 bases between. The CDR3 is made up of 11 amino acids. Germline loops: CDR1 WSHSY, CDR2 SAAADI. In DNA, the CDR3 is TGCGCCAGCAGTGAGAGCTATGAGCAGTTCTTC. Its protein product is CASSESYEQFF.

V gene TRBV4-2 combines with J gene TRBJ2-6; 7 positions match TRBD2. The CDR3 is made up of 16 amino acids. The J segment lost 1 base and the V segment lost 3 bases, leaving 3 bases of the junction unmatched. CDR1 and CDR2 from the germline V gene are LGHNA and YNFKEQ. CDR3 DNA: TGTGCCAGCAGCCAGGCAGCGGGGTCTGGGGCCAACGTCCTGACTTTC. This encodes CASSQAAGSGANVLTF.

In its sample, this clone was seen a few times. The chain uses TRBV10-3 and TRBJ2-4; 11 bases agree with TRBD2. Per the germline V gene, CDR1 is ENHRY and CDR2 is SYGVKD. The CDR3 loop spans 15 amino acids. J gave up 1 base and V 8 bases, and 4 bases lay outside the gene matches. The CDR3: CAISSGGTAKNIQYF. The CDR3 coding sequence is TGTGCCATCTCTAGCGGGGGGACCGCCAAAAACATTCAGTACTTC.

This chain's CDR3 is CASSLSGVTGEQYF. CDR3 DNA sequence: TGTGCCAGCAGTTTATCCGGGGTTACTGGCGAGCAGTACTTC. The chain uses TRBV27 and TRBJ2-7; D is perhaps TRBD2 (5 bases). Germline V CDR1 and CDR2: MNHEY, SMNVEV (reference sequence). Trimming stripped 0 bases from V and 6 bases from J, with 12 bases between. The CDR3 consists of 14 residues.

This clone has just a few counts. In nucleotides, the CDR3 is TGTGCCACCAGCCTAAATGAAAAACTGTTTTTT. It encodes CATSLNEKLFF. J is TRBJ1-4 and V is TRBV15, with D unclear. The germline gives CDR1 LNHNV, CDR2 YYDKDF (reference sequence). V was shortened by 5 bases and J by 5 bases, with 3 bases between the two germline ends. CDR3 length: 11 residues.

The rearrangement joins TRBV28 to TRBJ1-5, with 8 bases matching TRBD1. The CDR3 sequence is 16 residues long. Germline CDR1 is MDHEN and CDR2 is SYDVKM. V gave up 4 bases and J gave up 2 bases; unmatched junction bases: 7. The CDR3 reads CASSSPQGAGNQPQHF. CDR3 nucleotides: TGTGCCAGCAGTTCTCCCCAGGGGGCTGGCAATCAGCCCCAGCATTTT.

The V gene is TRBV18, the J gene TRBJ2-2; D perhaps matches TRBD1 (5 bases). Trimming took 2 bases from V and 3 from J, leaving 10 bases between them. Germline-derived CDR1 and CDR2 are KGHSH and LQKENI. The CDR3 is made up of 15 amino acids. The CDR3: CASSPKGVDTGELFF. CDR3 nucleotides: TGTGCCAGCTCACCAAAAGGGGTGGACACCGGGGAGCTGTTTTTT.

V and J are TRBV7-9 and TRBJ1-6; tentatively, D is TRBD1 (5 bases). This CDR3 region has 15 residues. From germline, CDR1 is SEHNR and CDR2 FQNEAQ (reference sequence). The ends were cut back, 4 bases at V and 7 bases at J, with 14 bases in the middle. The CDR3 reads CASSSGGSGNSPLHF. The CDR3 bases are TGTGCCAGCAGCTCTGGGGGATCGGGCAATTCACCCCTCCACTTT.

This chain links TRBV11-2 with TRBJ2-2; D not resolved. The CDR3 loop spans 13 amino acids. Germline V gives CDR1 SGHAT, CDR2 FQNNGV. Trimming stripped 4 bases from V and 7 bases from J, with 10 bases between. CDR3 residues: CASSSTRGGELFF. In nucleotides, the CDR3 is TGTGCCAGCAGCTCCACGAGAGGCGGGGAGCTGTTTTTT.

The chain couples TRBV5-4 to TRBJ1-6, with D possibly being TRBD1 (6 bases). V was clipped by 4 bases and J by 7 bases, with 15 bases between them. The CDR3 spans 15 residues. Germline CDR1 and CDR2: SGHNT and YYREEE (reference sequence). The DNA of the CDR3 is TGTGCCAGCAGCGCCGGACAGAAATACAATTCACCCCTCCACTTT. Its translation is CASSAGQKYNSPLHF. The full variable domain, in which reference TRBV5-4 and TRBJ1-6 provide the parts outside the CDR3, is ETGVTQSPTHLIKTRGQQVTLRCSSQSGHNTVSWYQQALGQGPQFIFQYYREEENGRGNFPPRFSGLQFPNYSSELNVNALELDDSALYLCASSAGQKYNSPLHFGNGTRLTVT.

DNA for the CDR3: TGTGCCACCAGCAGGACAGGGAGTGGGCCCTACGAGCAGTACTTC. This gives the protein CATSRTGSGPYEQYF. The J gene is TRBJ2-7, the V gene TRBV15, with 7 bases lining up with TRBD1. The CDR3 length is 15 residues. Germline V gene sequence: CDR1 LNHNV, CDR2 YYDKDF (reference sequence). V gave up 3 bases and J gave up 2 bases; unmatched junction bases: 7.

The table lists this clone with a few counts. The gene calls are TRBV4-2 and TRBJ2-7; 8 positions agree with TRBD2. Germline values: CDR1 LGHNA, CDR2 YNFKEQ. This CDR3 contains 16 residues. V was clipped by 0 bases and J by 6 bases; unmatched bases: 10. The CDR3 region is CASSQDEMVSGSEQYF. CDR3 nucleotides: TGTGCCAGCAGCCAAGATGAAATGGTAAGCGGGAGCGAGCAGTACTTC.

The gene calls are TRBV18 and TRBJ1-2, with no clear D. In germline, CDR1 is KGHSH, CDR2 LQKENI. V dropped 4 bases and J dropped 4 bases, with 13 bases sitting between them. The CDR3 covers 14 residues. This chain's CDR3 is CASSRGAPGYGYTF. The CDR3 nucleotides are TGTGCCAGCTCACGTGGAGCGCCAGGCTATGGCTACACCTTC.

V is TRBV28 and J is TRBJ1-3; D call uncertain. Germline CDR1 is MDHEN and CDR2 is SYDVKM. CDR3 size: 12 residues. The V gene lost 10 bases and the J gene lost 0 bases, with 7 bases spanning the gap. The CDR3 protein is CATRNSGNTIYF. CDR3 DNA sequence: TGTGCCACTAGAAACTCTGGAAACACCATATATTTT.

The chain links TRBV7-2 to TRBJ1-2; a possible D gene is TRBD1 (6 bases). In germline, CDR1 is SGHTA, CDR2 FQGNSA. V dropped 1 base and J dropped 3 bases, with 12 bases sitting between them. This CDR3 region has 15 residues. For the CDR3, the DNA is TGTGCCAGCAGCTTAGACCACAGGGTGGACTATGGCTACACCTTC. Translation: CASSLDHRVDYGYTF.

The chain links TRBV2 to TRBJ2-4, with D possibly being TRBD1 or TRBD2 (5 bases each). The germline V gene encodes CDR1 SNHLY and CDR2 FYNNEI. The CDR3 contains 16 residues. Trimming took off 6 bases at V and 0 bases at J, with 15 bases between the two ends. The DNA of the CDR3 is TGTGCCAGCAGAGTTCGGGGCAGTGTAGCCAAAAACATTCAGTACTTC. This encodes CASRVRGSVAKNIQYF.